This TCR beta chain was retrieved from a study of cytomegalovirus exposure and HLA in healthy donors. The study ran its PCR with 60 Vbeta and 13 Jbeta primers. Using immunoSEQ multiplex PCR, the repertoire was profiled, and TCRdb retains in-frame clones only, with some absent. The data contain some 110,000 clones, about 76% of them singletons. Study results and caveats: The availability of immune exposure information extended only to CMV serostatus. Most TCR beta V segments were productive about 87% or about 30% of the time in an earlier analysis. Rare sequences made up most TCRs, while some public TCRs were found in many donors. In a later analysis, TCR beta V- and J-gene trimming showed a link to a missense DCLRE1C variant.

The CDR3 is 14 amino acids. CDR1 is SGDLS and CDR2 is YYNGEE in the germline V gene. V lost 4 bases, J lost 0 bases, and 8 bases lay in between. With respect to this clone: What it binds is not known.

This clonotype was sampled from a young man in good health and CMV-seropositive. Input material: PBMCs. The J gene is TRBJ1-5, the V gene TRBV9, with D hard to call. CDR3 nucleotide sequence: TGTGCCAGCAGCTACTCAGGTAGCAATCAGCCCCAGCATTTT. Its translation is CASSYSGSNQPQHF.